This entry describes one TCR beta chain. This sample is part of a study of blood T cell repertoires in COVID-19. Clinical history reported by participants formed the basis on which cohorts were assigned. Per the original data handling: Counts of nucleated cells, estimated from reference gene primer amplification, were obtained. TCRdb's copy holds only in-frame clones and misses some; the assay was immunoSEQ multiplex PCR. V, J and clone size were drawn from that table, and D and trimming were deduced from the DNA. The repertoire has a few hundred thousand clones, approximately 90% of them found once; the top ten carry 8.3%. Germline CDR1 reads SQVTM; CDR2 reads ANQGSEA. Deletions cut 7 bases from V and 0 bases from J, with 15 bases between. The CDR3 contains 14 residues.

This chain joins TRBV29-1 and TRBJ1-2, with D tentatively TRBD1 (6 bases). Sequencing was performed on PBMCs or T cells enriched from blood (not recorded which). The clonotype originates from a woman in her sixties who had recovered from COVID-19. The CDR3 DNA sequence: TGCAGCGCCTCCCCCGGGACATCTAACTATGGCTACACCTTC. It yields the protein CSASPGTSNYGYTF. Complete variable domain (other parts from reference TRBV29-1 and TRBJ1-2): SAVISQKPSRDICQRGTSLTIQCQVDSQVTMMFWYRQQPGQSLTLIATANQGSEATYESGFVIDKFPISRPNLTFSTLTVSNMSPEDSSIYLCSASPGTSNYGYTFGSGTRLTVV.